This is a list of T cell receptor beta chains from one sample in a study of early T cells in non-severe SARS-CoV-2 infection. TCRdb reprocessed the 5' RACE reads with MiXCR, giving one entry per CDR3 protein. Among 55,000 or so distinct CDR3 sequences listed, approximately 13% were seen once. Sequences were obtained from whole blood. Receptors originate from an adult who was a healthcare worker with PCR-confirmed SARS-CoV-2 infection or an uninfected control (not recorded which). CDR3s include the opening cysteine and the closing phenylalanine or tryptophan. A D gene is named only where the DNA matches it firmly. Size is stated for part of the rows, as once, few or many counts, or as a class when the clone is expanded.

CDR3 DNA	CDR3 protein	J gene	clone size	V gene	D gene
TGCAGTGCTAGAGATCCAGGGAAGGGTCAGCCCCAGCATTTT	CSARDPGKGQPQHF	TRBJ1-5	few	TRBV20-1	-
TGTGCCAGCAGCTTAGCCTCTACTAGCGGGGGGGGACAAGAGACCCAGTACTTC	CASSLASTSGGGQETQYF	TRBJ2-5	-	TRBV7-6	TRBD2
TGTGCCAGCAGCTTAGCTAGCAATCAGCCCCAGCATTTT	CASSLASNQPQHF	TRBJ1-5	few	TRBV11-2	-
TGTGCCAGCAGCTCTAGGGGACACCACACTGAAGCTTTCTTT	CASSSRGHHTEAFF	TRBJ1-1	-	TRBV7-9	-
TGTGCTAGTGGTTTGGTCCCACGTTTGGGGCCCCAGCATTTT	CASGLVPRLGPQHF	TRBJ1-5	many	TRBV12-5	-
TGTGCCAGCAGGAGCTTTGCGGTCCCGAACACTGAAGCTTTCTTT	CASRSFAVPNTEAFF	TRBJ1-1	-	TRBV6-6	-
TGCAGCGTTGCAGGGGGCCTGAACACTGAAGCTTTCTTT	CSVAGGLNTEAFF	TRBJ1-1	many	TRBV29-1	TRBD1
TGTGCCAGCAGCCGGTGGGGTGGGACAGTCCCCACCGGGGAGCTGTTTTTT	CASSRWGGTVPTGELFF	TRBJ2-2	-	TRBV5-5	TRBD1
TGTGCCAGCAGCTCACAGGGCCCCGGGGAGCTGTTTTTT	CASSSQGPGELFF	TRBJ2-2	-	TRBV11-2	-
TGCAGCGTGAAACGGACTAGCGGGGGGCCAATTCAAGAGACCCAGTACTTC	CSVKRTSGGPIQETQYF	TRBJ2-5	-	TRBV29-1	TRBD2
TGCAGTGACCCGACAGGGGAAGGAGATCAGCCCCAGCATTTT	CSDPTGEGDQPQHF	TRBJ1-5	many	TRBV20-1	TRBD1
TGTGCCAGCAGTTATCGGACAGTCTATTACAATGAGCAGTTCTTC	CASSYRTVYYNEQFF	TRBJ2-1	many	TRBV6-2/TRBV6-3	-
TGTGCCAGCAGTGACTTCCGACAGGCGATTAGCTCCTACAATGAGCAGTTCTTC	CASSDFRQAISSYNEQFF	TRBJ2-1	many	TRBV6-1	-
TGTGCCAGCTCACCAGGGTCGGACAGGCCCGACGCTTTATATGGCTACACCTTC	CASSPGSDRPDALYGYTF	TRBJ1-2	few	TRBV18	TRBD1
TGTGCCAGCTCACCTCGACAGGGGGCGTTGGACGAGCAGTACTTC	CASSPRQGALDEQYF	TRBJ2-7	-	TRBV18	TRBD1
TGTGCCAGCAGGCGCCGGGACAGGGGGAACACCGGGGAGCTGTTTTTT	CASRRRDRGNTGELFF	TRBJ2-2	many	TRBV7-9	TRBD1
TGTGCCAGCAGCTTTTGGGCTAGCAGCCGACAAGAGACCCAGTACTTC	CASSFWASSRQETQYF	TRBJ2-5	large	TRBV11-2	-
TGTGCCAGCCTCCATGTCCTGGATTCACCCCTCCACTTT	CASLHVLDSPLHF	TRBJ1-6	many	TRBV6-6	-
TGCAGCGGACAGAGCTCTGGAAACACCATATATTTT	CSGQSSGNTIYF	TRBJ1-3	-	TRBV20-1	-
TGTGCCAGCAGCTTAGGGCCTACCGTGGGAAACACCATATATTTT	CASSLGPTVGNTIYF	TRBJ1-3	-	TRBV7-8	-
TGTGCCAGCAGCTTGGTGGGCATCACAGGAGATACGCAGTATTTT	CASSLVGITGDTQYF	TRBJ2-3	many	TRBV5-4	-
TGTGCCAGCAGCGGGGGACAGGGAGAGGGTGGCTACACCTTC	CASSGGQGEGGYTF	TRBJ1-2	many	TRBV7-2	TRBD1
TGTGCCAGCAGCTACACACCGGGACAGACCTACGAGCAGTACTTC	CASSYTPGQTYEQYF	TRBJ2-7	-	TRBV7-9	TRBD1
TGTGCCAGCAGCCAAGGGAGGCGGGGGGACTACACCGGGGAGCTGTTTTTT	CASSQGRRGDYTGELFF	TRBJ2-2	few	TRBV14	TRBD2
TGTGCCAGCAGCGGGTATAGCGGGGGCTCCTACAATGAGCAGTTCTTC	CASSGYSGGSYNEQFF	TRBJ2-1	few	TRBV7-9	TRBD2
TGTGCCAGCAGCTTATGGACAGGGGGAAGAAATCAGCCCCAGCATTTT	CASSLWTGGRNQPQHF	TRBJ1-5	-	TRBV7-8	TRBD1
TGTGCCAGCAGTTACTCGAGGGGGCCGGAGAGCACAGATACGCAGTATTTT	CASSYSRGPESTDTQYF	TRBJ2-3	-	TRBV6-6	TRBD1
TGTGCCAGCAGTGAAATTGCAGGGGGAACAGATACGCAGTATTTT	CASSEIAGGTDTQYF	TRBJ2-3	-	TRBV6-1	TRBD1
TGTGCCAGCAGTTACACACAGAGACCAGATACGCAGTATTTT	CASSYTQRPDTQYF	TRBJ2-3	-	TRBV6-2/TRBV6-3	-
TGTGCCAGCAGCACCCCTCTAGGGGAGCAGTACTTC	CASSTPLGEQYF	TRBJ2-7	many	TRBV6-5	-
TGCGCCAGCAGCTTGGACGGGGTCTCCTACAATGAGCAGTTCTTC	CASSLDGVSYNEQFF	TRBJ2-1	few	TRBV5-1	-
TGCGCCAGCAGCCAAGATGGCAGCACTGGAAACACCATATATTTT	CASSQDGSTGNTIYF	TRBJ1-3	many	TRBV4-3	-
TGTGCCAGCAGTTTCTTTCATGAGCAGTTCTTC	CASSFFHEQFF	TRBJ2-1	few	TRBV6-2/TRBV6-3	-
TGCAGTGCTAGATGGGGAACCAAAAACATTCAGTACTTC	CSARWGTKNIQYF	TRBJ2-4	-	TRBV20-1	-
TGTGCCTGGAACCCCACGTCTCAGCCCGGGGAGCTGTTTTTT	CAWNPTSQPGELFF	TRBJ2-2	-	TRBV30	-
TGCGCCAGCAGCCAAGACACGACAGGGACAGGAAACACCATATATTTT	CASSQDTTGTGNTIYF	TRBJ1-3	many	TRBV4-3	TRBD1
TGTGCCAGCAGCCCGCCGGGACAGGGAGCCGACAATGAGCAGTTCTTC	CASSPPGQGADNEQFF	TRBJ2-1	many	TRBV7-8	TRBD1
TGTGCCAGCAGTTGGACAGGGATGTCCGAGCAGTACTTC	CASSWTGMSEQYF	TRBJ2-7	-	TRBV12-3/TRBV12-4	TRBD1
TGTGCCACCAGCAGAGAAACCCCCTTCCAGCCAGTTGGTACTGAAAAACTGTTTTTT	CATSRETPFQPVGTEKLFF	TRBJ1-4	-	TRBV15	-
TGTGCCAGCAGCTTGGCGCCCGGGGGCTGGATGGATACGCAGTATTTT	CASSLAPGGWMDTQYF	TRBJ2-3	many	TRBV7-8	-
TGCAGTGCTAGTTGGGGGGACATGAACACTGAAGCTTTCTTT	CSASWGDMNTEAFF	TRBJ1-1	few	TRBV20-1	-
TGCGCCAGCAGGGAAGGAGGGTACGGGAACATTCAGTACTTC	CASREGGYGNIQYF	TRBJ2-4	many	TRBV5-1	-
TGTGCCAGCTCACCACGGGGTGGGGTCCGTACTGAAGCTTTCTTT	CASSPRGGVRTEAFF	TRBJ1-1	many	TRBV18	-
TGTGCCAGCAGTGTCCGGGTTGAGCAGTTCTTC	CASSVRVEQFF	TRBJ2-1	few	TRBV2	-
TGTGCCAGCAGCGTACTAGTATCAGATACGCAGTATTTT	CASSVLVSDTQYF	TRBJ2-3	many	TRBV11-2	-
TGTGCCAGCAGCTTGACAGGGCCAAACATTCAGTACTTC	CASSLTGPNIQYF	TRBJ2-4	-	TRBV7-2	TRBD1
TGCAGTGCTAGAGGGGTAATAAAGACCCCAGATACGCAGTATTTT	CSARGVIKTPDTQYF	TRBJ2-3	-	TRBV20-1	-
TGTGCCAGCAGCCCTATGGGGGGAGTGAACACCGGGGAGCTGTTTTTT	CASSPMGGVNTGELFF	TRBJ2-2	-	TRBV7-3	-
TGTGCCAGCAGTCGACGGGGACAGCCTCACACAGATACGCAGTATTTT	CASSRRGQPHTDTQYF	TRBJ2-3	-	TRBV6-6	TRBD1
TGTGCCAGCAGCCTCCCCCGGGCCGGTGAAGCTTTCTTT	CASSLPRAGEAFF	TRBJ1-1	-	TRBV13	-
TGTGCCAGCAGTTTAGGGCCAGCTGAAGCTTTCTTT	CASSLGPAEAFF	TRBJ1-1	many	TRBV28	-
TGTGCCAGCAGTGAAGCCGGCGGCGGTCCCTACGAGCAGTACTTC	CASSEAGGGPYEQYF	TRBJ2-7	few	TRBV6-1	-
TGTGCCAGCAGTTACGGGCAGCATAGCAATCAGCCCCAGCATTTT	CASSYGQHSNQPQHF	TRBJ1-5	many	TRBV6-5	-
TGCAGTGCTATCCGCCAAGGGAACATTCAGTACTTC	CSAIRQGNIQYF	TRBJ2-4	many	TRBV20-1	-
TGTGCCAGCAGTGAGAGGACTACCTCCTACAATGAGCAGTTCTTC	CASSERTTSYNEQFF	TRBJ2-1	few	TRBV5-4	-